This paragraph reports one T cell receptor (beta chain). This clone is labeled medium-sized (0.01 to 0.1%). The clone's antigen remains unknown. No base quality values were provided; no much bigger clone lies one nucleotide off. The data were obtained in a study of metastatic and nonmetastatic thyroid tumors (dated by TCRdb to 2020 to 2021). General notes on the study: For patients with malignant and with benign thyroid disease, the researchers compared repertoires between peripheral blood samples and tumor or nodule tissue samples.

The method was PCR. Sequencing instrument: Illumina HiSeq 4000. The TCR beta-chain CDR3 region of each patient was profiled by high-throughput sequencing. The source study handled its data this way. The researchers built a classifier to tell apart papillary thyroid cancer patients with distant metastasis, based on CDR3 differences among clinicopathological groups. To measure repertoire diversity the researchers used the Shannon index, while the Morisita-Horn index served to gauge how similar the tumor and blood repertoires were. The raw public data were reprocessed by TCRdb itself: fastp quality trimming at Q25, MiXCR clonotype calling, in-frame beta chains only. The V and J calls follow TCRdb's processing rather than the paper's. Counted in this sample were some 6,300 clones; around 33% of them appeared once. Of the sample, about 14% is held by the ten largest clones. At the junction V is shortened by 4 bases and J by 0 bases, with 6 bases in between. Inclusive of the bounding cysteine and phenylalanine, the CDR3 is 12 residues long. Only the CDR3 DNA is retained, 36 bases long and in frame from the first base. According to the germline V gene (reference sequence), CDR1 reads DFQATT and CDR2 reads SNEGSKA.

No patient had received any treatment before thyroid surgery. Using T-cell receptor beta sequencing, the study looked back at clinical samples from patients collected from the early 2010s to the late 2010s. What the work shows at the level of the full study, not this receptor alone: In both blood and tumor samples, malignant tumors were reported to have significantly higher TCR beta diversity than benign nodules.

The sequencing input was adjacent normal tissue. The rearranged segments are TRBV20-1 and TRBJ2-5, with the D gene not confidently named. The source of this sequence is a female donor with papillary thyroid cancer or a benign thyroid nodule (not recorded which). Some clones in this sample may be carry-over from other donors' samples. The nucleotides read TGCAGTGCTATTGACTACCAAGAGACCCAGTACTTC. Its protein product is CSAIDYQETQYF.